This entry lists 13 T cell receptor beta chains sequenced from one sample in a study of PD-1 blockade in classical Hodgkin lymphoma. The time point was: cycle 4 day 1 (C4D1), after five to seven weeks of nivolumab. Brentuximab vedotin exposure varied, and every patient relapsed after autologous stem cell transplantation. TCRdb's copy holds only in-frame clones and misses some; the assay was immunoSEQ multiplex PCR. The data hold approximately 9,700 clones, with around four fifths observed a single time. Here the sequenced sample was peripheral blood mononuclear cells (PBMCs), taken before the fourth cycle of nivolumab. The receptors shown here come from a human donor with classical Hodgkin lymphoma.

The gene calls are TRBV12-5 and TRBJ2-2, with 10 bases lining up with TRBD1. This CDR3 comprises 15 residues. CDR1 and CDR2 from the germline V gene are LGHNT and FRNRAP. The trim removed 4 bases at V and 6 bases at J, leaving 5 bases unmatched. CDR3 residues: CASGYGQGGAGELFF. The CDR3 bases are TGTGCTAGTGGTTATGGACAGGGGGGGGCCGGGGAGCTGTTTTTT.

This chain links TRBV9 with TRBJ1-2; 11 bases are a match to TRBD1. In germline, CDR1 is SGDLS, CDR2 YYNGEE. The CDR3 runs 15 residues. Unmatched junction bases numbered 6, after V lost 0 bases and J lost 8 bases. DNA for the CDR3: TGTGCCAGCAGCGTAGATGGACAGGGGGCGCGAGGCTACACCTTC. Translation: CASSVDGQGARGYTF.

J is TRBJ2-1 and V is TRBV9; 9 bases are a match to TRBD2. The V and J ends lost 3 bases and 9 bases, in that order; junction bases with no gene match: 16. CDR3 length: 17 amino acids. The germline V gene has CDR1 SGDLS and CDR2 YYNGEE. The CDR3 region is CASSARPGLADFGEQFF. The CDR3 nucleotides are TGTGCCAGCAGCGCCCGGCCGGGACTAGCAGATTTCGGTGAGCAGTTCTTC.

The chain employs TRBV6-1 and TRBJ2-4, with 7 bases lining up with TRBD2. The trim removed 4 bases at V and 3 bases at J, leaving 12 bases unmatched. Per the germline V gene, CDR1 is MNHNS and CDR2 is SASEGT. The CDR3 runs 17 residues. CDR3 sequence reads: CASSGLGLGLSKNIQYF. CDR3 nucleotides: TGTGCCAGCAGTGGCCTAGGACTAGGGTTGAGCAAAAACATTCAGTACTTC.

The count of this clone is one. The chain has TRBV7-8 and TRBJ2-1, with 10 bases that match TRBD2. This CDR3 comprises 16 residues. The trim removed 2 bases at V and 3 bases at J, leaving 4 bases unmatched. Germline assignment: CDR1 SGHVS and CDR2 FQNEAQ. CDR3 in DNA: TGTGCCAGCAGCTTATCCGCTAGCGGGAGCTACAATGAGCAGTTCTTC. This translates into CASSLSASGSYNEQFF.

This chain links TRBV10-3 with TRBJ2-5; TRBD1 matches 9 bases. This CDR3 region has 13 residues. J gave up 4 bases and V 4 bases, and 1 base lay outside the gene matches. The germline V gene encodes CDR1 ENHRY and CDR2 SYGVKD. The CDR3 sequence: CAISGGQGETQYF. CDR3 DNA: TGTGCCATCAGTGGGGGACAGGGAGAGACCCAGTACTTC.

J is TRBJ2-7 and V is TRBV27; a weak D match, TRBD2 (5 bases). Trimming took 5 bases from V and 6 from J, leaving 29 bases between them. The CDR3 totals 18 residues. Germline lookup yields CDR1 MNHEY and CDR2 SMNVEV (reference sequence). The CDR3 loop is CASSPSPDGRVRGFEQYF. CDR3 in DNA: TGTGCCAGCAGTCCCTCCCCGGACGGACGAGTTAGAGGGTTCGAGCAGTACTTC.

This rearrangement joins TRBV10-3 to TRBJ1-3; D is undetermined. The length of the CDR3 is 11 residues. From germline, CDR1 is ENHRY and CDR2 SYGVKD. Deletions cut 1 base from V and 7 bases from J, with 2 bases between. The CDR3 reads CAISEFNTIYF. CDR3 coding DNA: TGTGCCATCAGTGAGTTTAACACCATATATTTT.

J is TRBJ2-7 and V is TRBV7-9; D unclear. V lost 5 bases and J lost 3, with 8 bases in between. Germline CDR1 is SEHNR and CDR2 is FQNEAQ (reference sequence). This CDR3 is built from 12 residues. This chain's CDR3 is CASSPINYEQYF. The CDR3 DNA sequence: TGTGCCAGCAGCCCTATCAACTACGAGCAGTACTTC.

The genes are TRBV5-1 and TRBJ2-7; D gene uncertain. V was shortened by 1 base and J by 7 bases, with 9 bases between the two germline ends. The CDR3 loop spans 12 amino acids. Looked up from germline, CDR1 is SGHRS and CDR2 is YFSETQ. The CDR3 loop reads CASSLNPREQYF. CDR3 nucleotide sequence: TGCGCCAGCAGCTTGAATCCGAGGGAGCAGTACTTC.

V usage is TRBV7-9 and J usage is TRBJ1-1; D remains ambiguous. Germline CDR1 is SEHNR and CDR2 is FQNEAQ (reference sequence). V dropped 5 bases and J dropped 1 base, with 11 bases sitting between them. The CDR3 length is 14 residues. CDR3 residues: CASSTRQGNTEAFF. The CDR3, as DNA: TGTGCCAGCAGCACCCGCCAAGGGAACACTGAAGCTTTCTTT.

This chain uses TRBV28 with TRBJ2-1; 7 nucleotides match TRBD1. The V gene's germline CDR1 is MDHEN and CDR2 SYDVKM. J gave up 3 bases and V 5 bases, and 7 bases lay outside the gene matches. The CDR3 is made up of 15 amino acids. The CDR3 DNA sequence: TGTGCCAGCAGTCCCCAGGGACAGCACTACAATGAGCAGTTCTTC. Encoded protein: CASSPQGQHYNEQFF.

The V and J genes are TRBV2 and TRBJ1-1; D perhaps matches TRBD1 (6 bases). Germline loops: CDR1 SNHLY, CDR2 FYNNEI. This CDR3 region has 14 residues. V lost 7 bases, J lost 5 bases, and 17 bases lay in between. CDR3 residues: CASNAGALRTEAFF. The DNA of the CDR3 is TGTGCCAGCAACGCAGGGGCTCTTCGGACTGAAGCTTTCTTT.